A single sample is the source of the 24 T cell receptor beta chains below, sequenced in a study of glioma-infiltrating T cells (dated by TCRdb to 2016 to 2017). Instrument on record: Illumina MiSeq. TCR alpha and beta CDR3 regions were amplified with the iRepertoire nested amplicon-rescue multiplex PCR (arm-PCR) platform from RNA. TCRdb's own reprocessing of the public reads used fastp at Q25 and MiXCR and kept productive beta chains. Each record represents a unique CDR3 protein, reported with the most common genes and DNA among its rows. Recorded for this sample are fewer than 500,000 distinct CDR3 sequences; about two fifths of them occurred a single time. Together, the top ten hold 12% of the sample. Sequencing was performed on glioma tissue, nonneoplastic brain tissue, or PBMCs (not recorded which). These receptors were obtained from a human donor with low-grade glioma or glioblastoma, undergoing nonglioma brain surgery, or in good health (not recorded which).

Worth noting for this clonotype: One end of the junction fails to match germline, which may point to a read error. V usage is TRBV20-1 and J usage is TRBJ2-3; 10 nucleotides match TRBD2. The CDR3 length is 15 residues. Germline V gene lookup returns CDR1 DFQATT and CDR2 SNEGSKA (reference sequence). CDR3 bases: TGCAGTGCTGGAGATGCAGCGGGGGGGCCAGATACGCAGTATTTT. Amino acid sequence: CSAGDAAGGPDTQYF.

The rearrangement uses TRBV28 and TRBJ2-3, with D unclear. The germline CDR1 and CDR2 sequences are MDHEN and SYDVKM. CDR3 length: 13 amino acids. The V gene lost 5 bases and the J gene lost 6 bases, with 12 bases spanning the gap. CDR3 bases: TGTGCCAGCAGTAGCCGACTGCTTGATACGCAGTATTTT. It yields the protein CASSSRLLDTQYF. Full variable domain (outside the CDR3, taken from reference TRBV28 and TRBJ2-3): DVKVTQSSRYLVKRTGEKVFLECVQDMDHENMFWYRQDPGLGLRLIYFSYDVKMKEKGDIPEGYSVSREKKERFSLILESASTNQTSMYLCASSSRLLDTQYFGPGTRLTVL.

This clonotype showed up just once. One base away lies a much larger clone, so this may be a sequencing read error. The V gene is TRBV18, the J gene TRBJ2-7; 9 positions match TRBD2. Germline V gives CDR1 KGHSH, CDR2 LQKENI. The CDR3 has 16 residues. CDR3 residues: CASSSPLLAGIYEQYF. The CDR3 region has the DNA TGTGCCAGCTCATCACCACTTCTAGCGGGGATCTACGAGCAGTACTTC.

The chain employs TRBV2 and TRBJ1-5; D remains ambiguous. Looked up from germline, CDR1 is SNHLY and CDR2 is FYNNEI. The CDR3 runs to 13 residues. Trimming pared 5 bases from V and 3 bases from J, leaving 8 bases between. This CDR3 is CASSWRLNQPQHF. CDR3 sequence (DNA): TGTGCCAGCAGTTGGCGGCTCAATCAGCCCCAGCATTTT.

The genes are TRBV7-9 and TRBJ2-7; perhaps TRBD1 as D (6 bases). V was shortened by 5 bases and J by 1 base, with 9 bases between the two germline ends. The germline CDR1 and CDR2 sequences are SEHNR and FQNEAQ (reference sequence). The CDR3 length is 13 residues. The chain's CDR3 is CASSQQGSYEQYF. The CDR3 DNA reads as TGTGCCAGCAGCCAACAGGGTTCCTACGAGCAGTACTTC.

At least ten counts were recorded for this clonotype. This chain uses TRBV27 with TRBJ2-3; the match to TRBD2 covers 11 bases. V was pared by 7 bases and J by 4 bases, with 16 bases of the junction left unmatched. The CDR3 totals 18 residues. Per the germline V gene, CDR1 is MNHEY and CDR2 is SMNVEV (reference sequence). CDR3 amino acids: CASKKLAGVSSGADTQYF. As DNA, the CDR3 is TGTGCCAGCAAAAAACTAGCGGGAGTAAGCAGTGGGGCAGATACGCAGTATTTT.

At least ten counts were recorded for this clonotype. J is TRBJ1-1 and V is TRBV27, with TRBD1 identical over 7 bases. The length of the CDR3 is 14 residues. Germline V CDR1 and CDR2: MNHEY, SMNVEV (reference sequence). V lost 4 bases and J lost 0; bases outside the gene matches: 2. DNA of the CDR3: TGTGCCAGCAGTTGGGACAGCCTGAACACTGAAGCTTTCTTT. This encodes CASSWDSLNTEAFF.

Here the CDR3 DNA reads TGCGCCAGCAGTCTTACTAGCGGGAGCTCCTACAATGAGCAGTTCTTC. Amino acids: CASSLTSGSSYNEQFF. The chain employs TRBV4-1 and TRBJ2-1; 11 bases fit TRBD2. The CDR3 sequence is 16 residues long. V trimming: 6 bases; J trimming: 0 bases; junction bases outside the gene matches: 4. Per germline, CDR1 MGHRA and CDR2 YSYEKL.

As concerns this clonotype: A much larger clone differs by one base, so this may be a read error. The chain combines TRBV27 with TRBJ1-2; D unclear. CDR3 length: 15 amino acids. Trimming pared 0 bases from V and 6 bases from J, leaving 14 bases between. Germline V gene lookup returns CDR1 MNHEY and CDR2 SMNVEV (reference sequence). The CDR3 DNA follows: TGTGCCAGCAGTTTATCCAAGGGCGGTTCTGATGGCTACACCTTC. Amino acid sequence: CASSLSKGGSDGYTF.

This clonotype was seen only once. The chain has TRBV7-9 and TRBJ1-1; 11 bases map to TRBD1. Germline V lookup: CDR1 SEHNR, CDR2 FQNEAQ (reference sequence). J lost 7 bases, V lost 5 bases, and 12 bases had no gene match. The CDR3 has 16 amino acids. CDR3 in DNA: TGTGCCAGCAGCCCAATCCAGGGACAGGGGGATGGTGAAGCTTTCTTT. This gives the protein CASSPIQGQGDGEAFF.

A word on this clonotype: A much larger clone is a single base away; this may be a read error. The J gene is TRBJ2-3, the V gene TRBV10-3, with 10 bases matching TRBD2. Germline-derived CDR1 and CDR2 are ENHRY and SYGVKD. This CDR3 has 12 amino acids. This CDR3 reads CAIAGGPDTRYF. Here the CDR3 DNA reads TGTGCCATAGCGGGAGGGCCAGATACGCGGTATTTT.

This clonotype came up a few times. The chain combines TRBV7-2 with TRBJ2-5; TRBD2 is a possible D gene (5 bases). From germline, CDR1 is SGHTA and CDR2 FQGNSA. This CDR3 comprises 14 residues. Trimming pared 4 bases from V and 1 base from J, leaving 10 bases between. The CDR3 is CASSSAAGQETQYF. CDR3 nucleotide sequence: TGTGCCAGCAGCTCGGCTGCGGGCCAAGAGACCCAGTACTTC.

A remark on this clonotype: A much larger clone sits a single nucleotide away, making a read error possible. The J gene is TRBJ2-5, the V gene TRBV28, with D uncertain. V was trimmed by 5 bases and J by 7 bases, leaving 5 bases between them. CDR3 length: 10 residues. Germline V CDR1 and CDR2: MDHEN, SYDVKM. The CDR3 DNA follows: TGTGCCAGCAGTCTGCGGACCCAGTACTTC. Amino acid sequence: CASSLRTQYF.

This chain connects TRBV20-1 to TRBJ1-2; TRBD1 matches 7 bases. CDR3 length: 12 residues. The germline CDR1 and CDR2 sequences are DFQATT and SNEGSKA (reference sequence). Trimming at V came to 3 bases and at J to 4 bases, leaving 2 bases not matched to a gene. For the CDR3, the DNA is TGCAGTGCTAGGGGACAGATCTATGGCTACACCTTC. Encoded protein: CSARGQIYGYTF.

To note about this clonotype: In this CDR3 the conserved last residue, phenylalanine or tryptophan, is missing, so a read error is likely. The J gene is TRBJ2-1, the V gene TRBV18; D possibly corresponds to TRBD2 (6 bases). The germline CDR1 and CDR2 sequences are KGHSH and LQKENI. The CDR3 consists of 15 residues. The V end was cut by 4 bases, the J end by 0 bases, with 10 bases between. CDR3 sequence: CASSRDFSSYNEQFY. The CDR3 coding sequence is TGTGCCAGCTCACGGGACTTCAGCTCCTACAATGAGCAGTTCTAC.

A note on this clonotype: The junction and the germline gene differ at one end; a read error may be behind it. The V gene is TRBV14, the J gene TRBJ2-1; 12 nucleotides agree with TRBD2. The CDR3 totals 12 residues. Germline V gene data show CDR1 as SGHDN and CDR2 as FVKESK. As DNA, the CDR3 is TGTGCCAGCAGCCAGACTAGCGGGAGTGGTATCTTC. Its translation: CASSQTSGSGIF.

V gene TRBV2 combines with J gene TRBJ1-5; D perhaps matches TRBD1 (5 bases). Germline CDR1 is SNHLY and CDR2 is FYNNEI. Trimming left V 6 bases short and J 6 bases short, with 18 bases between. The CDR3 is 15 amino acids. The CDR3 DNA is TGTGCCAGCAGGACGGACGGGGCCGGGAGTCAGCCCCAGCATTTT. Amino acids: CASRTDGAGSQPQHF.

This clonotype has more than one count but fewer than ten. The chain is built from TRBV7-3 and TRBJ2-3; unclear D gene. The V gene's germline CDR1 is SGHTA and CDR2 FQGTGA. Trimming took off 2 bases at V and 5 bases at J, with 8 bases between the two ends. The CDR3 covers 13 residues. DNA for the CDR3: TGTGCCAGCAGCTTAGGGGATAAAGATACGCAGTATTTT. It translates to CASSLGDKDTQYF.

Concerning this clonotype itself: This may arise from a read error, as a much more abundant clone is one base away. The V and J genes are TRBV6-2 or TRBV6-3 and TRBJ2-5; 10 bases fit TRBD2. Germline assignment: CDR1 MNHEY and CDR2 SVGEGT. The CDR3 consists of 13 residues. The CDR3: CASTPSGRENQYF. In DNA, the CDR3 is TGTGCCAGCACCCCCAGCGGGAGGGAGAACCAGTACTTC.

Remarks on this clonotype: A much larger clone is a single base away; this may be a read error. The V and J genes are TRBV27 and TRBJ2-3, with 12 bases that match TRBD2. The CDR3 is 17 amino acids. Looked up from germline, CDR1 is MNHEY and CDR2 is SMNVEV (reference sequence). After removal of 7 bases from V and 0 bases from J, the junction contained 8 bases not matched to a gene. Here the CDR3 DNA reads TGTGCCAGCAAGCTCACTAGCGGGGGGTTTAGCACAGATACGCAGTATTTT. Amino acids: CASKLTSGGFSTDTQYF.

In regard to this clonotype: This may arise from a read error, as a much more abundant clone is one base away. DNA for the CDR3: TGTGCCAGCAGTTCCCAGGGGGTAGCCAAAGACATTCAGTACTTC. Residues: CASSSQGVAKDIQYF. The chain couples TRBV27 to TRBJ2-4, with 7 nucleotides matching TRBD1. Per the germline V gene, CDR1 is MNHEY and CDR2 is SMNVEV (reference sequence). This CDR3 is built from 15 residues.

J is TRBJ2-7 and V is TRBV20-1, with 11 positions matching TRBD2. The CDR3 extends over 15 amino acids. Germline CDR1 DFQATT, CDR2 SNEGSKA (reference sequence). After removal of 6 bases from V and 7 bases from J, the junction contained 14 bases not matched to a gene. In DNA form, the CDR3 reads TGCAGTGCCGTTCCCATAGCGGGAGGGCAACGGGAGCAGTACTTC. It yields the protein CSAVPIAGGQREQYF.

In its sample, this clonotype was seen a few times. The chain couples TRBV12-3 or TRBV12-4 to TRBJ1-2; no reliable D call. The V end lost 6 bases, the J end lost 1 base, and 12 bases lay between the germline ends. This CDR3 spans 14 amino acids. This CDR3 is CASSPRQVNYGYTF. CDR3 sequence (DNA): TGTGCCAGCAGCCCCCGCCAGGTTAACTATGGCTACACCTTC.

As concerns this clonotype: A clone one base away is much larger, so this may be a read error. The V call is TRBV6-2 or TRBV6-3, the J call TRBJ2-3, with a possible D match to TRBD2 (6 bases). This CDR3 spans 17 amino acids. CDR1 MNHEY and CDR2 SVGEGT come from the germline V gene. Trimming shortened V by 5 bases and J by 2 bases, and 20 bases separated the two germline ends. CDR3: CASSAFVGGEDTDTQYF. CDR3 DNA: TGTGCCAGCAGTGCCTTCGTTGGCGGGGAAGACACAGATACGCAGTATTTT.